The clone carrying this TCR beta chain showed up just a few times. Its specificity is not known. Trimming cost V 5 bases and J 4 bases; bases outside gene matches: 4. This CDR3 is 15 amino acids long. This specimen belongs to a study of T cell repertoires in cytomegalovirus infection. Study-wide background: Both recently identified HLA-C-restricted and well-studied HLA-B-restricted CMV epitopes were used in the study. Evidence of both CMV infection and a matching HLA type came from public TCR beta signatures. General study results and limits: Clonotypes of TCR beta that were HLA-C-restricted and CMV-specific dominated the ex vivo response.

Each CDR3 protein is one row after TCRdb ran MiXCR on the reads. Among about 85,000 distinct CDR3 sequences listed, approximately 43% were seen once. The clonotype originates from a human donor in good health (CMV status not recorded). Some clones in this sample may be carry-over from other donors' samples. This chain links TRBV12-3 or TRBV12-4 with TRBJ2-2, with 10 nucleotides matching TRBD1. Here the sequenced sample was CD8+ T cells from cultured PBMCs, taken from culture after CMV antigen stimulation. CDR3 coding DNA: TGTGCCAGCAGTCCCGACAGGGGGCTCACCGGGGAGCTGTTTTTT. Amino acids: CASSPDRGLTGELFF.